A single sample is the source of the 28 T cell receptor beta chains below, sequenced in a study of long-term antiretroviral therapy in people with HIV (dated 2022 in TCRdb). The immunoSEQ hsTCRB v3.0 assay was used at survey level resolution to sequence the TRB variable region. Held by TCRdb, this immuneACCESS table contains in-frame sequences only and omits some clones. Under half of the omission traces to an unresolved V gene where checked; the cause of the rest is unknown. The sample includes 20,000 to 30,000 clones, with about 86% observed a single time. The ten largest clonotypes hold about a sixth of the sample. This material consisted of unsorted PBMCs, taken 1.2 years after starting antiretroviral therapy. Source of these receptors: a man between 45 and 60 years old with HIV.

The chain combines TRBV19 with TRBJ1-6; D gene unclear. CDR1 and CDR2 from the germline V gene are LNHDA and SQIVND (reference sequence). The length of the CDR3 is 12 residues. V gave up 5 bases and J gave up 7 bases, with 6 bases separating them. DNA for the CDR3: TGTGCCAGTAGTTACCTCAATTCACCCCTCCACTTT. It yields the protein CASSYLNSPLHF.

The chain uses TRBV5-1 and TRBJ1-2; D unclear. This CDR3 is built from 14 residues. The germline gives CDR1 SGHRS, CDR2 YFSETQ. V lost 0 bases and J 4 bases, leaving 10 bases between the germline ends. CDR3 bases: TGCGCCAGCAGCTTGGGGACTGCCCCCTATGGCTACACCTTC. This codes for CASSLGTAPYGYTF.

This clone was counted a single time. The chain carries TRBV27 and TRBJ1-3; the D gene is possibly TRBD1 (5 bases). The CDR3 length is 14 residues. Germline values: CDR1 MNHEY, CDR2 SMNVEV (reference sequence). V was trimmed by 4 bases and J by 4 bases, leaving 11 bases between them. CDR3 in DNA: TGTGCCAGCAGTTCCCAGGGAAACGGAAACACCATATATTTT. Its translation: CASSSQGNGNTIYF.

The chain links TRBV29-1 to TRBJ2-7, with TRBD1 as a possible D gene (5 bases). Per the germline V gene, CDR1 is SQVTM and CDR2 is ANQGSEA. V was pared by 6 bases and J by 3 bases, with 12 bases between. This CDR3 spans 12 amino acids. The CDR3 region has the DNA TGCAGCGTGAAGGACACAGACTACGAGCAGTACTTC. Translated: CSVKDTDYEQYF.

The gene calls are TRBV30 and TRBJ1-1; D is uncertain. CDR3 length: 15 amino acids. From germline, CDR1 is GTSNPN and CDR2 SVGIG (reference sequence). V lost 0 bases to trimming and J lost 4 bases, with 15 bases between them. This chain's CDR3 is CAWSVPLGGRTEAFF. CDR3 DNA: TGTGCCTGGAGTGTCCCATTAGGAGGCCGCACTGAAGCTTTCTTT.

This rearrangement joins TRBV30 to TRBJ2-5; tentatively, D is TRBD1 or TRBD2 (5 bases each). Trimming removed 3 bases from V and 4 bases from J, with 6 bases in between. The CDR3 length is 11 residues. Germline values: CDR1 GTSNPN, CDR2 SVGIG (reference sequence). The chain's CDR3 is CAWRGVETQYF. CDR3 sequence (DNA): TGTGCCTGGAGGGGGGTAGAGACCCAGTACTTC.

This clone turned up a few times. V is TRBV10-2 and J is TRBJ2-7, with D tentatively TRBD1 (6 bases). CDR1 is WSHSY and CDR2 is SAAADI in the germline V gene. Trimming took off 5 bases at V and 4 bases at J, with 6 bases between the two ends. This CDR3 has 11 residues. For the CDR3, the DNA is TGCGCCAGCAGTACAGGGTACGAGCAGTACTTC. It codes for CASSTGYEQYF.

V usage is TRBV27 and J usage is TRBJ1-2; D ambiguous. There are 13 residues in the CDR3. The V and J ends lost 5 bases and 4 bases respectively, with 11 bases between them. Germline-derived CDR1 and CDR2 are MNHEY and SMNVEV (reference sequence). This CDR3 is CASSTRGSYGYTF. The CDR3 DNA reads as TGTGCCAGCAGTACCCGGGGTAGCTATGGCTACACCTTC.

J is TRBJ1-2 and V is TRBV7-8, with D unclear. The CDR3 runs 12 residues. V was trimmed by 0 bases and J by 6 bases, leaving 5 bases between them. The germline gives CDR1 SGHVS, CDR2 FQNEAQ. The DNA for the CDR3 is TGTGCCAGCAGCTTAGCCACAGATGGCTACACCTTC. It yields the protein CASSLATDGYTF.

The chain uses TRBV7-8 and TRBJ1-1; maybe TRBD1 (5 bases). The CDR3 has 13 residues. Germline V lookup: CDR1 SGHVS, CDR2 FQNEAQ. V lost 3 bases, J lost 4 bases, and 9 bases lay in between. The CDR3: CASSFREGTEAFF. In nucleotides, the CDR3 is TGTGCCAGCAGCTTCAGGGAGGGCACTGAAGCTTTCTTT.

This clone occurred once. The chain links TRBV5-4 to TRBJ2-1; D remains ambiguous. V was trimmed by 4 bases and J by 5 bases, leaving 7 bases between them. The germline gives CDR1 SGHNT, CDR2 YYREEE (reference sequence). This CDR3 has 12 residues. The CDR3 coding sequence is TGTGCCAGCAGCATAACCCACAATGAGCAGTTCTTC. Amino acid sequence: CASSITHNEQFF.

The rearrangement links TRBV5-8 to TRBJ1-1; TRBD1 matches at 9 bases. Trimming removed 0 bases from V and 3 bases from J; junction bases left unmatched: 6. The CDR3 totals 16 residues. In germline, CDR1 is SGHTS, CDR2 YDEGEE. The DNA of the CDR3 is TGTGCCAGCAGCTTGGGGTGGACAGGGGACTACACTGAAGCTTTCTTT. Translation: CASSLGWTGDYTEAFF.

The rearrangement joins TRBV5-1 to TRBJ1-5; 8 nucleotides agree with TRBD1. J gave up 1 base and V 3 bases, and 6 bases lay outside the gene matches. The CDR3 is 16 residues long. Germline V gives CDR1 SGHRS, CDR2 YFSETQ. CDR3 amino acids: CASSSWTGLSNQPQHF. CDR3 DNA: TGCGCCAGCAGCTCATGGACAGGGTTGAGCAATCAGCCCCAGCATTTT. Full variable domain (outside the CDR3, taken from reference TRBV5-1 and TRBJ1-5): KAGVTQTPRYLIKTRGQQVTLSCSPISGHRSVSWYQQTPGQGLQFLFEYFSETQRNKGNFPGRFSGRQFSNSRSEMNVSTLELGDSALYLCASSSWTGLSNQPQHFGDGTRLSIL.

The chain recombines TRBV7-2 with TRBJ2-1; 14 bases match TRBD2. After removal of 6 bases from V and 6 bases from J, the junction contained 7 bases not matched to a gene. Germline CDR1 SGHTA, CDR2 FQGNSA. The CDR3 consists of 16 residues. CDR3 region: CASRGLAGAHFNEQFF. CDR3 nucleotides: TGTGCCAGCAGGGGACTAGCGGGGGCCCACTTCAATGAGCAGTTCTTC.

The DNA of the CDR3 is TGCGCCAGCAGCTTGGATGGGGGAGGTGGCTACACCTTC. Protein sequence: CASSLDGGGGYTF. The gene calls are TRBV5-1 and TRBJ1-2, with a weak D call TRBD1 (5 bases). The germline V and J ends were trimmed by 0 bases and 7 bases, with 10 bases remaining between them. This CDR3 region has 13 residues. Germline V CDR1 and CDR2: SGHRS, YFSETQ.

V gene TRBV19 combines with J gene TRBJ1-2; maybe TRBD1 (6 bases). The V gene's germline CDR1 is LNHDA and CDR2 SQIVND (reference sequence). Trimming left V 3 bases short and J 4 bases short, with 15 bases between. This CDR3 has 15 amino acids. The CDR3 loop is CASSILRTDAYGYTF. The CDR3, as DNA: TGTGCCAGTAGTATTTTGCGGACAGACGCCTATGGCTACACCTTC.

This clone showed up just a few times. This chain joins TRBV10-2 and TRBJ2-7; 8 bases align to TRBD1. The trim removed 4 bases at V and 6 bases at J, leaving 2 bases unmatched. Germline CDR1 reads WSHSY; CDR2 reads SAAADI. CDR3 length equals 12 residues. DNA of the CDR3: TGCGCCAGCAGTGCCACAGGGGGCGAGCAGTACTTC. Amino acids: CASSATGGEQYF.

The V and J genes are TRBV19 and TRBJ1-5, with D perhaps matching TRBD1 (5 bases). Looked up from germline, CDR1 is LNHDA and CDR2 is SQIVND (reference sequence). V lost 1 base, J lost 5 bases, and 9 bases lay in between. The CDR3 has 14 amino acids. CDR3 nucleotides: TGTGCCAGTAGTATAGGGGGACCCTATCAGCCCCAGCATTTT. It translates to CASSIGGPYQPQHF.

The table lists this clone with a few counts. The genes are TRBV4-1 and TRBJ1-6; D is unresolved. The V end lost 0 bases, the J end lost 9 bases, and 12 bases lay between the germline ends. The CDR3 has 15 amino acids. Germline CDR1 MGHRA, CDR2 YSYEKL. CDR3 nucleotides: TGCGCCAGCAGCCAAGACGCCATGGATAGTTCACCCCTCCACTTT. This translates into CASSQDAMDSSPLHF.

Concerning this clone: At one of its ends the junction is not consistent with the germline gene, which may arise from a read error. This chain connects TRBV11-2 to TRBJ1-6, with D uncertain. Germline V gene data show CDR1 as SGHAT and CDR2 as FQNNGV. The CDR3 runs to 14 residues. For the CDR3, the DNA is TGTGCCAGCACCTTAGGAGGGATCAAGTCACCCCTCCACTTT. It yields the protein CASTLGGIKSPLHF.

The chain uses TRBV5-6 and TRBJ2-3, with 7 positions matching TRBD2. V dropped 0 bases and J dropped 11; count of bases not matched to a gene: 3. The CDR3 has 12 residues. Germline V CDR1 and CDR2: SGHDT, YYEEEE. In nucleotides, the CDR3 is TGTGCCAGCAGCTTGGTGGGGAGGGGGCAGTATTTT. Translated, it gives CASSLVGRGQYF. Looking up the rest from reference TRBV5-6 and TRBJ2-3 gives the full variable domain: DAGVTQSPTHLIKTRGQQVTLRCSPKSGHDTVSWYQQALGQGPQFIFQYYEEEERQRGNFPDRFSGHQFPNYSSELNVNALLLGDSALYLCASSLVGRGQYFGPGTRLTVL.

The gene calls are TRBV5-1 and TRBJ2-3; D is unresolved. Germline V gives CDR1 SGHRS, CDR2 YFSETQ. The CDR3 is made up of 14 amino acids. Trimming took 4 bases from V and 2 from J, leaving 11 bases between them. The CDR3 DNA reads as TGCGCCAGCAGCCAATCTAGGGTCACAGATACGCAGTATTTT. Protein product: CASSQSRVTDTQYF.

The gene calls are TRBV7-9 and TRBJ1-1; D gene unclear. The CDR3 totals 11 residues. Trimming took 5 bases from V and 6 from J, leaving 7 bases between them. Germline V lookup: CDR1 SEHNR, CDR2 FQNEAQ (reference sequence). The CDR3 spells CASSSSPEAFF. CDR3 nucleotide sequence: TGTGCCAGCAGCAGCAGTCCTGAAGCTTTCTTT.

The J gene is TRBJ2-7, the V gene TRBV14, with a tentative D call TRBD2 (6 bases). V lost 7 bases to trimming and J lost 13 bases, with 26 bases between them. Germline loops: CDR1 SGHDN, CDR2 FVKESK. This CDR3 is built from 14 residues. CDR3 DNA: TGTGCCAGCACCGCGGCGGGGACCCTACGGACTCTCTACTTC. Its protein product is CASTAAGTLRTLYF. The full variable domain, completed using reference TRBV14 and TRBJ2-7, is EAGVTQFPSHSVIEKGQTVTLRCDPISGHDNLYWYRRVMGKEIKFLLHFVKESKQDESGMPNNRFLAERTGGTYSTLKVQPAELEDSGVYFCASTAAGTLRTLYFGPGTRLTVT.

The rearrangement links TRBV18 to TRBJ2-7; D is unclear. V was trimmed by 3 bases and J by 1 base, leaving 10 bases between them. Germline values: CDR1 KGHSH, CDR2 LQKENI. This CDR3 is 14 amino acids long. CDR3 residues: CASSPGGVSYEQYF. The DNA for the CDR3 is TGTGCCAGCTCACCGGGCGGCGTTTCCTACGAGCAGTACTTC.

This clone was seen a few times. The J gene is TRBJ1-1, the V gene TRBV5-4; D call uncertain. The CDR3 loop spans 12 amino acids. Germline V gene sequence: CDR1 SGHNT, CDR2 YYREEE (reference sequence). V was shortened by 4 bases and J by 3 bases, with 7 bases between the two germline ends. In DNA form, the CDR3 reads TGTGCCAGCAGCGCCCAGGACACTGAAGCTTTCTTT. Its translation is CASSAQDTEAFF.

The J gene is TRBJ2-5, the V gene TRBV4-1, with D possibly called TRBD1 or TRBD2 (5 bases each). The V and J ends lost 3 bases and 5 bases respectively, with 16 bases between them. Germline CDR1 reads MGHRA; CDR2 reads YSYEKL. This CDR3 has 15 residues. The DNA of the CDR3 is TGCGCCAGCAGCCACCAAGGCCAGGGAGAGGAGACCCAGTACTTC. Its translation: CASSHQGQGEETQYF.

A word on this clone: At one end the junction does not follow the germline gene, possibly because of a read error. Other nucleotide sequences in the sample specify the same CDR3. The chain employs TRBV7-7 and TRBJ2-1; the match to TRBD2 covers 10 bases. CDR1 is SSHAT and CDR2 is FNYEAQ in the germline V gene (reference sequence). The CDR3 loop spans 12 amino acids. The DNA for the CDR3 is TGTGCTAGCAGCTTAGCGGGAGGTGAGCAGTTCTTC. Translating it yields CASSLAGGEQFF.